This is a list of T cell receptor beta chains from one sample in a study of blood T cells in healthy people across ages. TCRdb passed the 5' RACE reads through MiXCR, listing each CDR3 protein once. The profile covers 1.5 million to 2 million distinct CDR3 sequences, with approximately 28% appearing a single time and roughly 8.2% taken by the ten largest. Input material: blood. These receptors all come from a woman aged 25 to 39 in good health. CDR3s include the opening cysteine and the closing phenylalanine or tryptophan. The D gene is left open where the match is weak. Expanded clones are given a class, and other clones once, few, many or no size at all.

few . TRBJ2-7 TRBV20-1 CSAVESSYEQYF TGCAGTGCGGTCGAGAGCTCCTACGAGCAGTACTTC
few . TRBJ1-1 TRBV20-1 CSAQTDSTEAFF TGCAGTGCCCAGACCGACAGCACTGAAGCTTTCTTT
. . TRBJ2-1 TRBV10-3 CAIRDSSYNEQFF TGTGCCATCAGGGACAGCTCCTACAATGAGCAGTTCTTC
many TRBD2 TRBJ2-3 TRBV27 CASSGGLSTDTQYF TGTGCCAGTTCGGGGGGGCTGAGCACAGATACGCAGTATTTT
few TRBD2 TRBJ2-1 TRBV7-2 CASSLRASGRHEQFF TGTGCCAGCAGCTTAAGGGCTAGCGGGAGACATGAGCAGTTCTTC
. . TRBJ2-3 TRBV4-1 CTSSQVKVGDFLDTQYF TGCACCAGCAGCCAAGTGAAAGTTGGGGACTTCTTGGATACGCAGTATTTT
few . TRBJ1-2 TRBV20-1 CSAMGPNRGGYTF TGCAGTGCGATGGGCCCAAACCGGGGAGGCTACACCTTC
. . TRBJ2-7 TRBV30 CAWSDVGTYVEQYF TGTGCCTGGAGTGATGTGGGCACCTACGTTGAGCAGTACTTC
. TRBD1 TRBJ1-1 TRBV7-9 CASSGQQGVSPEAFF TGTGCCAGCAGCGGACAACAGGGGGTTAGTCCTGAAGCTTTCTTT
once . TRBJ2-1 TRBV11-2 CATTEGALADEQFF TGTGCCACCACGGAGGGGGCGCTTGCGGATGAGCAGTTCTTC
many . TRBJ2-7 TRBV24-1 CATSSAGTQNCEQYF TGTGCCACCAGTAGCGCCGGGACCCAAAACTGCGAGCAGTACTTC
. . TRBJ2-1 TRBV20-1 CSARMDRYNEQFF TGCAGTGCTAGGATGGACAGATACAATGAGCAGTTCTTC
. . TRBJ2-7 TRBV7-6 CASSSRAPSGPYEQYF TGTGCCAGCAGCTCCCGGGCCCCGAGCGGACCCTACGAGCAGTACTTC
few . TRBJ1-1 TRBV5-5 CASSFQGRGTEAFF TGTGCCAGCAGCTTCCAGGGGCGCGGCACTGAAGCTTTCTTT
few TRBD2 TRBJ2-7 TRBV7-2 CASSLGGLAGADEQYF TGTGCCAGCAGCTTAGGGGGACTAGCGGGAGCGGACGAGCAGTACTTC
few . TRBJ2-7 TRBV29-1 CSVEGSWWEQYF TGCAGCGTTGAGGGCAGCTGGTGGGAGCAGTACTTC
. TRBD2 TRBJ2-3 TRBV7-9 CASSPYLGLAGSGTDTQYF TGTGCCAGCAGCCCTTACTTGGGACTAGCGGGATCAGGTACAGATACGCAGTATTTT
. TRBD1 TRBJ1-3 TRBV29-1 CSVDGQGSGNTIYF TGCAGCGTTGATGGACAGGGGTCCGGAAACACCATATATTTT
. . TRBJ2-5 TRBV12-3/TRBV12-4 CASSRQGPGMVAGSGQYF TGTGCCAGCAGTCGACAGGGGCCCGGGATGGTAGCGGGTAGTGGCCAGTACTTC
. . TRBJ2-1 TRBV5-1 CASARDGADNEQFF TGCGCCAGCGCCCGGGACGGGGCGGACAATGAGCAGTTCTTC
many . TRBJ2-7 TRBV5-1 CASSLLGIVTYEQYF TGCGCCAGCAGCTTGCTGGGTATCGTAACCTACGAGCAGTACTTC
many . TRBJ2-7 TRBV27 CASSLTRGPSITYEQYF TGTGCCAGCAGTCTAACGAGGGGCCCATCTATAACCTACGAGCAGTACTTC
. . TRBJ2-1 TRBV20-1 CSARVGLGTGYNEQVF .
. TRBD1 TRBJ2-7 TRBV6-2/TRBV6-3 CASRGTGVPISYEQYF TGTGCCAGCAGGGGGACAGGGGTCCCCATCTCCTACGAGCAGTACTTC
. . TRBJ2-7 TRBV4-1 CTSSQDWAESGEQYF TGCACCAGCAGCCAAGATTGGGCAGAATCCGGCGAGCAGTACTTC
few . TRBJ2-1 TRBV4-3 CASSQTILFGRDNEQFF TGCGCCAGCAGCCAAACCATCCTTTTCGGCCGCGACAATGAGCAGTTCTTC
. TRBD2 TRBJ2-3 TRBV5-1 CASSSTSGHGTDTQYF TGCGCCAGCAGCTCCACTAGCGGGCACGGCACAGATACGCAGTATTTT
. . TRBJ2-5 TRBV5-1 CASSSGQGGWQETQYF TGCGCCAGCAGCTCCGGACAGGGAGGGTGGCAAGAGACCCAGTACTTC
few . TRBJ2-7 TRBV27 CASSLSTGFNYEQYF TGTGCCAGCAGTTTATCGACGGGCTTCAACTACGAGCAGTACTTC
few . TRBJ2-7 TRBV20-1 CSASVPTSSYEQYF TGCAGTGCATCCGTCCCCACCAGCTCCTACGAGCAGTACTTC
. . TRBJ2-7 TRBV4-1 CASSPRVSRETYEQYF TGCGCCAGCAGTCCCAGGGTTAGCAGAGAGACCTACGAGCAGTACTTC
many . TRBJ2-5 TRBV7-9 CASSLALEEETQYF TGTGCCAGCAGCTTAGCATTAGAGGAAGAGACCCAGTACTTC
few TRBD1 TRBJ1-5 TRBV28 CASSIGTGGNQPQHF TGTGCCAGCAGCATCGGGACAGGGGGGAATCAGCCCCAGCATTTT
. TRBD2 TRBJ2-7 TRBV12-3/TRBV12-4 CASSPSRRGVYEQYF TGTGCCAGCAGCCCCTCGCGCCGGGGGGTCTACGAGCAGTACTTC
. . TRBJ2-3 TRBV7-2 CASSLSQAANTQYF TGTGCCAGCAGCTTATCCCAGGCGGCGAATACGCAGTATTTT
few TRBD1 TRBJ2-7 TRBV9 CASSAGQTTYEQYF TGTGCCAGCAGCGCGGGACAGACGACCTACGAGCAGTACTTC
once . TRBJ2-1 TRBV18 CASSPRQLGHSSYNEQFF TGTGCCAGCTCACCACGCCAACTAGGGCACAGCTCCTACAATGAGCAGTTCTTC
. TRBD2 TRBJ2-1 TRBV11-3 CASSTGLAGINEQFF TGTGCCAGCAGCACGGGACTAGCGGGGATCAATGAGCAGTTCTTC
few TRBD1 TRBJ2-1 TRBV9 CASSVSVIGGVDNEQFF TGTGCCAGCAGCGTATCGGTGATAGGGGGCGTCGACAATGAGCAGTTCTTC
few . TRBJ2-3 TRBV7-2 CASSGNLRDTQYF TGTGCCAGCAGCGGAAATTTGCGGGATACGCAGTATTTT
few TRBD1 TRBJ2-4 TRBV14 CASSQGSGGYIQYF TGTGCCAGCAGCCAAGGGTCAGGGGGTTACATTCAGTACTTC
. . TRBJ1-2 TRBV27 CASSLEGPGSNYGYTF TGTGCCAGCAGTTTGGAGGGTCCCGGGTCTAACTATGGCTACACCTTC